Many counts were recorded for the clone carrying this T cell receptor beta chain. These data originate in a study of Graves' ophthalmopathy and Graves' hyperthyroidism. Between the trimmed V and J ends, which lost 3 bases and 6 bases, there was a span of 5 bases. From germline, CDR1 is SNHLY and CDR2 FYNNEI. The CDR3 length is 11 residues. The study amplified TCR beta CDR3 regions using RNA transcripts. First-round RT-PCR employed HTBI primers, with a second-round multiplex PCR after it. A single record per CDR3 protein comes from TCRdb applying MiXCR to the multiplex PCR reads. The table records roughly 500,000 distinct CDR3 sequences, approximately 15% of them present only once.

Sequenced material: blood. The receptor was isolated from a woman aged 25-40 years with Graves' ophthalmopathy. The chain combines TRBV2 with TRBJ1-2, with D possibly matching TRBD1 (5 bases). The CDR3 coding sequence is TGTGCCAGCAGTGAGGGGGATGGCTACACCTTC. This translates into CASSEGDGYTF.